The clone carrying this T cell receptor beta chain was counted only a few times. One entry per CDR3 protein, called by TCRdb with MiXCR from the RACE reads. Of more than 250,000 distinct CDR3 sequences listed, about 8.6% are singletons. These data originate in a study of human T cells and chemical hapten exposure. Regarding time point: pre-sensitization, week 0. Treatment specified: therapeutic diphenylcyclopropenone sensitization with weekly scalp DPC. In germline, CDR1 is DFQATT, CDR2 SNEGSKA (reference sequence). V lost 5 bases and J lost 7, with 20 bases in between. The CDR3 runs 14 residues. The receptor was derived from a woman in her thirties or forties with alopecia areata. Some clones in this sample may be carry-over from other donors' samples. The sequencing here drew on whole blood, taken in connection with sensitization to the hapten diphenylcyclopropenone (DPC). The chain joins TRBV20-1 to TRBJ1-1, with D unresolved. As DNA, the CDR3 is TGCAGTGCTCAATCCCGGGCCGTGTCGGGTGAAGCTTTCTTT. Encoded protein: CSAQSRAVSGEAFF.